This TCR beta chain was sequenced for a study of blood T cell repertoires in COVID-19. Study information: Sites in the United States, Italy and Spain provided acute and convalescent COVID-19 samples. Sources were T cells, B-cell-depleted T cells, or PBMCs; the material itself was cDNA or gDNA.

This table comes from immunoSEQ multiplex PCR, and its TCRdb copy is limited to in-frame clones, with some not included. The sample carries about 140,000 clones, around 87% recorded once. This clone was observed a few times. The CDR3 extends over 17 amino acids. V gave up 1 base and J gave up 2 bases, with 17 bases separating them. Per germline, CDR1 SGHVS and CDR2 FQNEAQ. The V gene is TRBV7-8, the J gene TRBJ1-2; D ambiguous. The specimen sequenced was peripheral blood. The source of this sequence is a human donor in a cohort sampled during active COVID-19. The CDR3 region is CASSLGRRHRGNYGYTF. The CDR3 coding sequence is TGTGCCAGCAGCTTAGGCCGCCGGCACCGGGGAAACTATGGCTACACCTTC. The full variable domain, in which reference TRBV7-8 and TRBJ1-2 provide the parts outside the CDR3, is GAGVSQSPRYKVAKRGQDVALRCDPISGHVSLFWYQQALGQGPEFLTYFQNEAQLDKSGLPSDRFFAERPEGSVSTLKIQRTQQEDSAVYLCASSLGRRHRGNYGYTFGSGTRLTVV.